These 26 T cell receptor beta chains were sequenced from one sample in a study of untreated major depressive disorder. Findings and caveats of the study: CD4+ T cells from depressed patients used TRBV05-01 (Vbeta 5.1) more often than controls.

Libraries were prepared by immunoSEQ multiplex PCR; TCRdb keeps only in-frame clonotypes and omits some of them. The table includes under 15,000 clones, about nine tenths detected once. No antigen has been assigned to these receptors. Sequencing input: CD4+ T cells from PBMCs. The source is a man aged 30-40 years with major depressive disorder.

The chain combines TRBV7-2 with TRBJ1-2; 10 bases are a match to TRBD1. There are 15 residues in the CDR3. The J segment lost 4 bases and the V segment lost 2 bases, leaving 4 bases of the junction unmatched. Germline V CDR1 and CDR2: SGHTA, FQGNSA. CDR3 loop: CASSLSGQGTYGYTF. The CDR3 DNA sequence: TGTGCCAGCAGCTTATCGGGACAGGGGACCTATGGCTACACCTTC.

This clone was seen once. The chain has TRBV30 and TRBJ2-7; D may be TRBD1 or TRBD2 (5 bases each). Germline-derived CDR1 and CDR2 are GTSNPN and SVGIG (reference sequence). The CDR3 covers 14 residues. Trimming took 3 bases from V and 1 from J, leaving 13 bases between them. CDR3 protein: CAWSGWDESYEQYF. The CDR3 region has the DNA TGTGCCTGGAGCGGTTGGGACGAATCCTACGAGCAGTACTTC.

The chain carries TRBV23-1 and TRBJ1-5; 8 nucleotides agree with TRBD1. TRBV23-1 is annotated as an ORF whose role is uncertain. CDR3 size: 15 residues. Trimming took 4 bases from V and 2 from J; bases not matched to a gene: 4. The CDR3 DNA reads as TGCGCCAGCAGTCTTACAGGGGGAGGCAATCAGCCCCAGCATTTT. Translated, it gives CASSLTGGGNQPQHF.

The genes are TRBV11-2 and TRBJ1-2; D is unresolved. The CDR3 has 15 amino acids. The germline V gene encodes CDR1 SGHAT and CDR2 FQNNGV. V gave up 4 bases and J gave up 7 bases, with 19 bases separating them. As DNA, the CDR3 is TGTGCCAGCAGCTCGGCAGGAAGGACCCTTTCTGGCTACACCTTC. Translated, it gives CASSSAGRTLSGYTF.

The count of this clone is one. The gene calls are TRBV2 and TRBJ2-7; D is perhaps TRBD1 or TRBD2 (5 bases each). V shed 4 bases and J shed 6 bases, with 13 bases lying between them. Germline assignment: CDR1 SNHLY and CDR2 FYNNEI. The CDR3 covers 13 residues. The CDR3 loop reads CASSALGVGEQYF. The CDR3 coding sequence is TGTGCCAGCAGTGCACTGGGGGTCGGCGAGCAGTACTTC.

This chain connects TRBV4-2 to TRBJ2-2, with D perhaps TRBD1 (8 bases). From germline, CDR1 is LGHNA and CDR2 YNFKEQ. The CDR3 covers 17 residues. With 1 base removed from V and 5 bases from J, the gap between germline ends came to 17 bases. CDR3 nucleotides: TGTGCCAGCAGCCAAGTGGCAGGGGGCGGGAGAACCGGGGAGCTGTTTTTT. This sequence encodes CASSQVAGGGRTGELFF.

The chain joins TRBV14 to TRBJ2-5; no reliable D call. Trimming took 1 base from V and 5 from J, leaving 5 bases between them. The CDR3 totals 12 residues. Germline V gene data show CDR1 as SGHDN and CDR2 as FVKESK. The CDR3 loop reads CASSQGWETQYF. CDR3 coding DNA: TGTGCCAGCAGCCAAGGATGGGAGACCCAGTACTTC.

The chain recombines TRBV4-1 with TRBJ2-7; D gene ambiguous. This CDR3 is 15 amino acids long. The germline V gene encodes CDR1 MGHRA and CDR2 YSYEKL. V was cut by 0 bases and J by 2 bases, with 11 bases left in between. In DNA, the CDR3 is TGCGCCAGCAGCCAAGATGAGAATCCTGCCTACGAGCAGTACTTC. Its protein is CASSQDENPAYEQYF.

This clone was seen only a few times. The genes are TRBV5-1 and TRBJ1-4, with 8 positions matching TRBD1. CDR1 and CDR2 from the germline V gene are SGHRS and YFSETQ. V lost 4 bases and J lost 4; bases outside the gene matches: 6. The CDR3 length is 15 residues. The CDR3 region has the DNA TGCGCCAGCAGCGACGGACAGGGAGTTAATGAAAAACTGTTTTTT. This codes for CASSDGQGVNEKLFF.

This clone is a singleton in its sample. This CDR3 reads CASSVEGAVSTGELFF. The DNA of the CDR3 is TGTGCCAGCAGCGTAGAAGGGGCGGTGAGCACCGGGGAGCTGTTTTTT. V usage is TRBV9 and J usage is TRBJ2-2; possible D gene TRBD1, 5 bases. The CDR3 is 16 amino acids. Germline CDR1 is SGDLS and CDR2 is YYNGEE. With 0 bases removed from V and 4 bases from J, the gap between germline ends came to 13 bases.

The rearrangement uses TRBV6-1 and TRBJ2-7; a weak D match, TRBD1 (6 bases). The CDR3 sequence is 16 residues long. V dropped 4 bases and J dropped 4 bases, with 20 bases sitting between them. Per germline, CDR1 MNHNS and CDR2 SASEGT. The CDR3, as DNA: TGTGCCAGCAGTGCAATAAAACAGGGTGCAACTTACGAGCAGTACTTC. Residues: CASSAIKQGATYEQYF.

This clone came up a few times. The V and J genes are TRBV6-5 and TRBJ2-5, with D perhaps given as TRBD1 or TRBD2 (6 bases each). Germline V gene sequence: CDR1 MNHEY, CDR2 SVGAGI. Trimming removed 0 bases from V and 1 base from J, with 12 bases in between. The CDR3 is 16 residues long. CDR3 loop: CASSYSAGTFQETQYF. The CDR3 DNA reads TGTGCCAGCAGTTACTCCGCGGGGACATTCCAAGAGACCCAGTACTTC.

This chain links TRBV14 with TRBJ1-2, with D unclear. Looked up from germline, CDR1 is SGHDN and CDR2 is FVKESK. V was cut by 2 bases and J by 8 bases, with 15 bases left in between. The CDR3 is made up of 14 amino acids. In DNA, the CDR3 is TGTGCCAGCAGCCAAATCACCGGGAGGGAGGGCTACACCTTC. It is translated as CASSQITGREGYTF.

The CDR3 here is CASSPGQNFYGYTF. DNA of the CDR3: TGTGCCAGCTCACCAGGACAGAACTTCTATGGCTACACCTTC. The J gene is TRBJ1-2, the V gene TRBV18; a possible D gene is TRBD1 (6 bases). The germline V gene has CDR1 KGHSH and CDR2 LQKENI. The CDR3 spans 14 residues. The V gene lost 2 bases and the J gene lost 4 bases, with 11 bases spanning the gap.

The chain combines TRBV25-1 with TRBJ2-3; D is perhaps TRBD1 (6 bases). Trimming removed 5 bases at V and 9 bases at J, with 9 bases between. CDR1 and CDR2 (germline): MGHDK, SYGVNS. The CDR3 consists of 11 residues. CDR3 loop: CASSQQGTQYF. CDR3 DNA sequence: TGTGCCAGCAGTCAACAGGGAACGCAGTATTTT.

This clone was seen only a few times. The V and J genes are TRBV6-6 and TRBJ2-2; D not resolved. This CDR3 is 11 amino acids long. V lost 11 bases, J lost 4 bases, and 8 bases lay in between. CDR1 and CDR2 from the germline V gene are MNHNY and SVGAGI (reference sequence). The CDR3 loop is CAAQFTGELFF. CDR3 coding DNA: TGTGCCGCGCAATTCACCGGGGAGCTGTTTTTT.

J is TRBJ1-4 and V is TRBV5-1; 10 positions agree with TRBD1. Germline loops: CDR1 SGHRS, CDR2 YFSETQ. The V gene end was trimmed by 4 bases and the J gene end by 6 bases; junction bases not matched to a gene: 6. There are 15 residues in the CDR3. CDR3 sequence: CASSLAGTGDEKLFF. CDR3 DNA: TGCGCCAGCAGCCTGGCCGGGACAGGGGATGAAAAACTGTTTTTT. Full variable domain (remainder filled in from reference TRBV5-1 and TRBJ1-4): KAGVTQTPRYLIKTRGQQVTLSCSPISGHRSVSWYQQTPGQGLQFLFEYFSETQRNKGNFPGRFSGRQFSNSRSEMNVSTLELGDSALYLCASSLAGTGDEKLFFGSGTQLSVL.

Only one count was recorded for this clone. This chain connects TRBV6-6 to TRBJ2-1, with 8 nucleotides matching TRBD2. The CDR3 is 14 amino acids. Germline values: CDR1 MNHNY, CDR2 SVGAGI (reference sequence). V lost 7 bases to trimming and J lost 4 bases; unmatched junction nucleotides: 6. The DNA of the CDR3 is TGTGCCAGCACCCCGACTAGCGCATACAATGAGCAGTTCTTC. Translation gives CASTPTSAYNEQFF.

V and J are TRBV18 and TRBJ1-1, with TRBD1 identical over 9 bases. The CDR3 is made up of 15 amino acids. Germline CDR1 and CDR2: KGHSH and LQKENI. With 3 bases clipped from V and 2 bases from J, the junction kept 4 bases outside the gene matches. In DNA form, the CDR3 reads TGTGCCAGCTCACCGGACAGGGGTGGTAACACTGAAGCTTTCTTT. Protein: CASSPDRGGNTEAFF.

V gene TRBV30 combines with J gene TRBJ1-3; 7 bases are shared with TRBD1. CDR3 length: 15 residues. Trimming at V came to 4 bases and at J to 3 bases, leaving 9 bases not matched to a gene. Germline V gene data show CDR1 as GTSNPN and CDR2 as SVGIG (reference sequence). The CDR3 spells CAWTRDSGSGNTIYF. The CDR3 DNA reads as TGTGCCTGGACCCGGGACAGCGGGAGTGGAAACACCATATATTTT.

V and J are TRBV7-9 and TRBJ2-3, with 8 nucleotides matching TRBD1. Unmatched junction bases numbered 3, after V lost 2 bases and J lost 5 bases. The length of the CDR3 is 14 residues. CDR1 SEHNR and CDR2 FQNEAQ come from the germline V gene (reference sequence). CDR3 region: CASSLTGGLDTQYF. CDR3 nucleotide sequence: TGTGCCAGCAGCTTAACAGGGGGATTAGATACGCAGTATTTT.

V and J are TRBV6-5 and TRBJ1-6; D gene uncertain. Germline V gene lookup returns CDR1 MNHEY and CDR2 SVGAGI. The CDR3 length is 14 residues. Trimming shortened V by 6 bases and J by 8 bases, and 14 bases separated the two germline ends. The CDR3 is CASRLGFRYSPLHF. The CDR3, as DNA: TGTGCCAGCAGACTCGGGTTTCGGTATTCACCCCTCCACTTT.

This clone has a handful of counts. This CDR3 is also generated by other DNA sequences in the sample. The chain couples TRBV28 to TRBJ1-5, with D maybe TRBD1 (5 bases). V lost 3 bases and J 4 bases, leaving 7 bases between the germline ends. Germline V gives CDR1 MDHEN, CDR2 SYDVKM. The CDR3 spans 13 residues. CDR3 coding DNA: TGTGCCAGCAGTTTTGGGGGAAATCAGCCCCAGCATTTT. This codes for CASSFGGNQPQHF.

The sample holds a few counts of this clone. The chain is built from TRBV5-4 and TRBJ1-1; D is possibly TRBD1 (5 bases). Per germline, CDR1 SGHNT and CDR2 YYREEE (reference sequence). This CDR3 has 13 amino acids. Trimming left V 3 bases short and J 1 base short, with 7 bases between. The CDR3 here is CASSSGQNTEAFF. The CDR3 region has the DNA TGTGCCAGCAGCTCCGGACAGAACACTGAAGCTTTCTTT.

The rearrangement uses TRBV2 and TRBJ2-7; D unclear. V was pared by 6 bases and J by 6 bases, with 6 bases between. The V gene's germline CDR1 is SNHLY and CDR2 FYNNEI. The CDR3 runs to 10 residues. The CDR3 loop is CASSASEQYF. As DNA, the CDR3 is TGTGCCAGCAGCGCAAGCGAGCAGTACTTC.

A single count supports this clone. The chain carries TRBV11-3 and TRBJ1-1; D ambiguous. Germline assignment: CDR1 SGHNT and CDR2 YENEEA. This CDR3 has 13 residues. V dropped 4 bases and J dropped 6 bases, with 12 bases sitting between them. The CDR3 sequence: CASSSSISPEAFF. In nucleotides, the CDR3 is TGTGCCAGCAGCTCTTCGATAAGCCCTGAAGCTTTCTTT. The full variable domain, completed using reference TRBV11-3 and TRBJ1-1, is EAGVVQSPRYKIIEKKQPVAFWCNPISGHNTLYWYLQNLGQGPELLIRYENEEAVDDSQLPKDRFSAERLKGVDSTLKIQPAELGDSAVYLCASSSSISPEAFFGQGTRLTVV.